This is a list of T cell receptor beta chains from one sample in a study of blood T cell repertoires in COVID-19. Profiling relied on immunoSEQ multiplex PCR, and the TCRdb table lists in-frame clones only, not all of them. The sample lists about 75,000 clones; around 90% were seen once. The sample taken for sequencing was peripheral blood. All receptors derive from a woman aged 50 to 60 with acute or convalescent COVID-19. The CDR3 runs from the conserved cysteine through the conserved F or W. D genes are given only for firm matches. Size is omitted from some rows. Given values are once, few, many or a class for expanded clones.

abundance	v_gene	j_gene	d_gene	CDR3nt	CDR3aa
few	TRBV27	TRBJ1-1	NA	TGTGCCAGCAGTTTATTGGGAGGGCGAGCCCCTAACACTGAAGCTTTCTTT	CASSLLGGRAPNTEAFF
NA	TRBV24-1	TRBJ2-2	NA	TGTGCCACCAGTGATTTTCGTTGTACCAGGTTCCGATTATCGAACACCGGGGAGCTGTTTTTT	CATSDFRCTRFRLSNTGELFF
NA	TRBV21-1	TRBJ2-2	NA	TGTGCCAGCAGCATCTGGGGACAGGGAGACACCGGGGAGCTGTTTTTT	CASSIWGQGDTGELFF
once	TRBV18	TRBJ1-2	NA	TGTGCCAGCTCACCAAATCCACTGGTCGGCTATGGCTACACCTTC	CASSPNPLVGYGYTF
once	TRBV20-1	TRBJ1-6	NA	TGCAGTGCTAGTTCGGGGTTGTCCTATAATTCACCCCTCCACTTT	CSASSGLSYNSPLHF
once	TRBV9	TRBJ1-2	NA	TGTGCCAGCAGCGCCGACACCCCCAGTCGGGGCTACACCTTC	CASSADTPSRGYTF
NA	TRBV12-3/TRBV12-4	TRBJ1-6	TRBD1	TGTGCCAGCAGAGGACAGGGTAATTCACCCCTCCACTTT	CASRGQGNSPLHF
NA	TRBV19	TRBJ1-2	NA	TGTGCCAGTAGTATCGGCGGTGACTATGGCTACACCTTC	CASSIGGDYGYTF
few	TRBV6-5	TRBJ2-7	NA	TGTGCCAGCAGGGGCGCCAGGGTGTTCCACGAGCAGTACTTC	CASRGARVFHEQYF
once	TRBV5-6	TRBJ1-1	NA	TGTGCCAGCAGCTTGGCGTTTAGCCGAGAGTCGGCTTTCTTT	CASSLAFSRESAFF
once	TRBV28	TRBJ2-5	NA	TGTGCCAGCAGTTTAGGTGGTGGGGGCCTTAGCCAAGAGACCCAGTACTTC	CASSLGGGGLSQETQYF
NA	TRBV7-9	TRBJ1-1	NA	TGTGCCAGCAGCCCAACAGGGTTGCCCACTGAAGCTTTCTTT	CASSPTGLPTEAFF
NA	TRBV11-2	TRBJ2-7	TRBD1	TGTGCCGGCAGCTTACTAGGACAGGGGGCGTACGAGCAGTACTTC	CAGSLLGQGAYEQYF
NA	TRBV6-2/TRBV6-3	TRBJ1-5	TRBD1	TGTGCCAGCAGCTGGACAGGTAATAGCAATCAGCCCCAGCATTTT	CASSWTGNSNQPQHF